These 19 T cell receptor beta chains originate from one sample sequenced in a study of blood T cell repertoires in COVID-19. Here immunoSEQ multiplex PCR was the method, and the copy in TCRdb shows in-frame clones only, minus some. This table has under 170,000 clones, about 85% appearing once. Sequencing was done on a sample of peripheral blood. All receptors derive from an older woman with active or convalescent COVID-19.

The rearrangement uses TRBV4-3 and TRBJ2-7; maybe TRBD1 (6 bases). Germline values: CDR1 LGHNA, CDR2 YSLEER. With 0 bases removed from V and 3 bases from J, the gap between germline ends came to 9 bases. This CDR3 comprises 14 residues. The CDR3: CASSQERRGYEQYF. CDR3 sequence (DNA): TGCGCCAGCAGCCAAGAGCGCAGGGGCTACGAGCAGTACTTC.

The chain couples TRBV5-8 to TRBJ1-2, with 7 bases matching TRBD1. This CDR3 has 13 residues. CDR1 and CDR2 (germline): SGHTS, YDEGEE. The ends lost 4 bases at V and 8 bases at J; junction bases unmatched: 8. The CDR3 bases are TGTGCCAGCAGCCGGACAGGCATCACCGGCTACACCTTC. Translated: CASSRTGITGYTF.

This clone occurred a few times. The gene calls are TRBV7-8 and TRBJ1-6, with 7 positions matching TRBD1. Germline CDR1 SGHVS, CDR2 FQNEAQ. The CDR3 sequence is 15 residues long. V shed 6 bases, J shed 7 bases, and the junction held 9 bases outside the gene matches. The CDR3 is CASSSSGTENSPLHF. DNA for the CDR3: TGTGCCAGCAGTTCCTCCGGGACAGAAAATTCACCCCTCCACTTT.

V is TRBV4-1 and J is TRBJ1-2; maybe TRBD1 (5 bases). This CDR3 is built from 16 residues. Germline V gives CDR1 MGHRA, CDR2 YSYEKL. V was pared by 1 base and J by 4 bases, with 16 bases between. For the CDR3, the DNA is TGCGCCAGCAGCCAAGTCGCCGTGGGGGGGAGCTATGGCTACACCTTC. This codes for CASSQVAVGGSYGYTF.

A few counts support this clone. Other DNA sequences from this sample encode an identical CDR3 as well. This chain links TRBV9 with TRBJ2-3; 12 bases match TRBD2. V dropped 2 bases and J dropped 3; count of bases not matched to a gene: 1. Per germline, CDR1 SGDLS and CDR2 YYNGEE. The CDR3 sequence is 15 residues long. The chain's CDR3 is CASSVLAGGTDTQYF. DNA for the CDR3: TGTGCCAGCAGCGTTCTAGCGGGGGGGACAGATACGCAGTATTTT. The full variable domain, with the rest looked up from reference TRBV9 and TRBJ2-3, is DSGVTQTPKHLITATGQRVTLRCSPRSGDLSVYWYQQSLDQGLQFLIQYYNGEERAKGNILERFSAQQFPDLHSELNLSSLELGDSALYFCASSVLAGGTDTQYFGPGTRLTVL.

The chain links TRBV4-3 to TRBJ1-2; the match to TRBD1 covers 7 bases. Per germline, CDR1 LGHNA and CDR2 YSLEER. V lost 1 base and J lost 3; bases outside the gene matches: 11. This CDR3 has 17 residues. CDR3 in amino acids: CASSQGTPGQTDYGYTF. The CDR3, as DNA: TGCGCCAGCAGCCAAGGGACCCCGGGACAGACCGACTATGGCTACACCTTC.

This chain links TRBV12-3 or TRBV12-4 with TRBJ2-5; D is perhaps TRBD2 (5 bases). CDR3 length: 12 amino acids. Trimming left V 6 bases short and J 7 bases short, with 12 bases between. The CDR3 loop reads CASRQSEGTQYF. The CDR3 bases are TGTGCCAGCAGGCAATCCGAGGGGACCCAGTACTTC.

The rearrangement uses TRBV5-6 and TRBJ1-1; D is ambiguous. Trimming pared 3 bases from V and 6 bases from J, leaving 12 bases between. This CDR3 has 13 residues. CDR1 SGHDT and CDR2 YYEEEE come from the germline V gene. The CDR3 DNA reads as TGTGCCAGCAGCTGGGAGGGTAAGGCTGAAGCTTTCTTT. It translates to CASSWEGKAEAFF.

The V and J genes are TRBV6-5 and TRBJ2-1; tentatively, D is TRBD1 (5 bases). CDR3 length: 14 amino acids. Germline V gene data show CDR1 as MNHEY and CDR2 as SVGAGI. Between the trimmed V and J ends, which lost 5 bases and 4 bases, there was a span of 12 bases. CDR3 residues: CASSPERGYNEQFF. In DNA, the CDR3 is TGTGCCAGCAGTCCAGAAAGGGGTTACAATGAGCAGTTCTTC.

The V and J genes are TRBV4-2 and TRBJ2-1, with 13 bases matching TRBD2. The CDR3 extends over 17 amino acids. Germline V gives CDR1 LGHNA, CDR2 YNFKEQ. V lost 3 bases and J lost 4; bases outside the gene matches: 6. The CDR3 nucleotides are TGTGCCAGCAGCCAGGCGACTAGCGGGGGGCCTTACAATGAGCAGTTCTTC. Amino acids: CASSQATSGGPYNEQFF.

This chain uses TRBV18 with TRBJ1-6; D uncertain. CDR3 size: 13 residues. From germline, CDR1 is KGHSH and CDR2 LQKENI. V shed 0 bases and J shed 12 bases, with 9 bases lying between them. The CDR3 nucleotides are TGTGCCAGCTCACCACCGGGTACAGAACCCCTCCACTTT. Protein sequence: CASSPPGTEPLHF.

The J gene is TRBJ1-1, the V gene TRBV6-5; possibly TRBD1 for D (5 bases). This CDR3 has 13 amino acids. V was clipped by 6 bases and J by 0 bases, with 8 bases between them. Germline CDR1 reads MNHEY; CDR2 reads SVGAGI. The CDR3 spells CASRRQMNTEAFF. In nucleotides, the CDR3 is TGTGCCAGCAGAAGACAGATGAACACTGAAGCTTTCTTT.

With regard to this clone: This sample also contains other DNA sequences that code for the same CDR3. The V call is TRBV19, the J call TRBJ1-4; tentative D call: TRBD1 (6 bases). Per germline, CDR1 LNHDA and CDR2 SQIVND (reference sequence). This CDR3 is 14 amino acids long. Trimming took off 9 bases at V and 0 bases at J, with 11 bases between the two ends. In DNA form, the CDR3 reads TGTGCCAGCCGTGGGACAACAACTAATGAAAAACTGTTTTTT. Translation gives CASRGTTTNEKLFF.

This clone was seen only a few times. V gene TRBV5-8 combines with J gene TRBJ1-2, with D perhaps matching TRBD1 (6 bases). V shed 4 bases and J shed 3 bases, with 16 bases lying between them. Germline-derived CDR1 and CDR2 are SGHTS and YDEGEE. CDR3 length equals 15 residues. The CDR3 coding sequence is TGTGCCAGCAGCCGTAGGAGACAGGACCACTATGGCTACACCTTC. Its translation: CASSRRRQDHYGYTF.

V gene TRBV5-6 combines with J gene TRBJ1-2; 9 bases align to TRBD1. The CDR3 contains 14 residues. The V and J ends lost 4 bases and 5 bases, in that order; junction bases with no gene match: 6. The V gene's germline CDR1 is SGHDT and CDR2 YYEEEE. CDR3 DNA: TGTGCCAGCAGCCAAACAGGGGGCGCTTATGGCTACACCTTC. Protein product: CASSQTGGAYGYTF. Supplemented by reference TRBV5-6 and TRBJ1-2, the full variable domain reads DAGVTQSPTHLIKTRGQQVTLRCSPKSGHDTVSWYQQALGQGPQFIFQYYEEEERQRGNFPDRFSGHQFPNYSSELNVNALLLGDSALYLCASSQTGGAYGYTFGSGTRLTVV.

The rearrangement links TRBV2 to TRBJ1-1; D gene uncertain. This CDR3 is built from 12 residues. Germline-derived CDR1 and CDR2 are SNHLY and FYNNEI. Trimming removed 8 bases at V and 5 bases at J, with 12 bases between. The DNA of the CDR3 is TGTGCCAGCGAAGAGAGGCTGACTGAAGCTTTCTTT. As protein: CASEERLTEAFF.

V is TRBV3-1 (or the pseudogene TRBV3-2) and J is TRBJ1-2, with D possibly being TRBD1 (5 bases). The germline V gene has CDR1 LGHDT and CDR2 YNNKEL (reference sequence). Trimming left V 1 base short and J 6 bases short, with 9 bases between. The CDR3 runs to 13 residues. The CDR3 DNA reads TGTGCCAGCAGCCAAGGGCCAGGGAATGGCTACACCTTC. Translating it yields CASSQGPGNGYTF.

This clone appeared once. The rearrangement joins TRBV3-1 (or the pseudogene TRBV3-2) to TRBJ1-2; D unresolved. V was shortened by 4 bases and J by 3 bases, with 9 bases between the two germline ends. The CDR3 has 13 amino acids. The germline gives CDR1 LGHDT, CDR2 YNNKEL (reference sequence). The CDR3 reads CASSPHADYGYTF. The CDR3 nucleotides are TGTGCCAGCAGCCCCCACGCAGACTATGGCTACACCTTC.

This clone was detected many times. The rearrangement uses TRBV12-3 or TRBV12-4 and TRBJ1-5; no clear D gene. This CDR3 comprises 13 residues. Trimming left V 3 bases short and J 4 bases short, with 7 bases between. CDR3 nucleotide sequence: TGTGCCAGCAGTTTTTCCGGGAATCAGCCCCAGCATTTT. This gives the protein CASSFSGNQPQHF.